This T cell receptor (beta chain) was observed in a study of early T cells in non-severe SARS-CoV-2 infection. Whole-study context: Bulk RNA from unsorted whole blood was sequenced; chains were unpaired.

This clonotype was seen ten or more times. MiXCR was run by TCRdb on the 5' RACE reads, yielding one entry per CDR3 protein. The data show 34,000 or so distinct CDR3 sequences, around 9% seen once. Germline values: CDR1 LGHNA, CDR2 YSLEER. This CDR3 contains 16 residues. V lost 0 bases, J lost 0 bases, and 12 bases lay in between. The sample taken for sequencing was whole blood. This TCR came from an adult who was a healthcare worker with PCR-confirmed SARS-CoV-2 infection or an uninfected control (not recorded which). The chain combines TRBV4-3 with TRBJ2-7; D gene uncertain. CDR3 DNA sequence: TGCGCCAGCAGCCAAGATCGGGCGGCAGGCTCCTACGAGCAGTACTTC. It specifies CASSQDRAAGSYEQYF.